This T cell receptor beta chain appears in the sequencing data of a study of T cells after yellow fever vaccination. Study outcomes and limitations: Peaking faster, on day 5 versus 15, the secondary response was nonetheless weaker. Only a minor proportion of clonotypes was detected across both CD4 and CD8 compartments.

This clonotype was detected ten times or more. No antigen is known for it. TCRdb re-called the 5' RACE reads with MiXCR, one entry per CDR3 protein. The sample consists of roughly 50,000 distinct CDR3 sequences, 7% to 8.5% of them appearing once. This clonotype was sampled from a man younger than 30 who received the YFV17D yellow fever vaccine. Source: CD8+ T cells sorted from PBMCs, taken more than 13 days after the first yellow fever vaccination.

The CDR3 DNA sequence: TGTGCCAGCAGCCCAGGGTGGAACACTGAAGCTTTCTTT. Protein: CASSPGWNTEAFF. This sequence joins TRBV28 and TRBJ1-1, with D possibly matching TRBD1 (5 bases). Between the trimmed V and J ends, which lost 6 bases and 1 base, there was a span of 9 bases. This CDR3 region has 13 residues. The germline gives CDR1 MDHEN, CDR2 SYDVKM.